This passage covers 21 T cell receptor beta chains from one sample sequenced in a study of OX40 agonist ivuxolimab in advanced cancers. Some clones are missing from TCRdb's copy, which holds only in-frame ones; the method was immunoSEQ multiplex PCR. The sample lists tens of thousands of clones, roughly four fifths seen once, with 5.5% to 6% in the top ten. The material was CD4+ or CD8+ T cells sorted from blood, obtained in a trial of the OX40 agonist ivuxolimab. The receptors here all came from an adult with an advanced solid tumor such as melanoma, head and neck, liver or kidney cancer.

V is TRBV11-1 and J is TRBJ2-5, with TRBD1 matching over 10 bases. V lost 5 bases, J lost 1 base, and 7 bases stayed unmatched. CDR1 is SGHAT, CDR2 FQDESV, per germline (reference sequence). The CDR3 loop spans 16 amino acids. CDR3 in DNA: TGTGCCAGCAGCCCAGGACAGGGGGGGCTCCAAGAGACCCAGTACTTC. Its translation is CASSPGQGGLQETQYF.

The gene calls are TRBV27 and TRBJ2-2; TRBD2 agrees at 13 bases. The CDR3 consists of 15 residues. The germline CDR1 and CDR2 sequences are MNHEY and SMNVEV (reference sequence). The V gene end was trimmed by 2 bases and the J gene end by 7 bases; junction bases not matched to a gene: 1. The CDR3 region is CASSLGTSGNGELFF. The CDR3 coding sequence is TGTGCCAGCAGTTTAGGGACTAGCGGGAACGGGGAGCTGTTTTTT.

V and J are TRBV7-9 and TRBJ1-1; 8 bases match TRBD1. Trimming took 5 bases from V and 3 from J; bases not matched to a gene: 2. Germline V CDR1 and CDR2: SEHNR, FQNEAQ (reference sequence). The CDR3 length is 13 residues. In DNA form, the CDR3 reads TGTGCCAGCAGCCAACAGGGGGACACTGAAGCTTTCTTT. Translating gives CASSQQGDTEAFF.

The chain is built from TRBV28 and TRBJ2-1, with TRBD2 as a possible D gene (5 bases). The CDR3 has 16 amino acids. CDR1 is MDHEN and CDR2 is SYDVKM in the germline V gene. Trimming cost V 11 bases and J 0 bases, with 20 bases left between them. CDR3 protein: CASRVEDWGSYNEQFF. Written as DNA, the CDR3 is TGTGCCTCACGCGTAGAGGACTGGGGCTCCTACAATGAGCAGTTCTTC.

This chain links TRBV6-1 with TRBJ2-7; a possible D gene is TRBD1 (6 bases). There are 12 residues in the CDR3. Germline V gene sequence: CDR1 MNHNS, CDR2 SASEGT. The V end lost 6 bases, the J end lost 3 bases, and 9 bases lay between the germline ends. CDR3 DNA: TGTGCCAGCAGAAAGGACAGCTACGAGCAGTACTTC. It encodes CASRKDSYEQYF.

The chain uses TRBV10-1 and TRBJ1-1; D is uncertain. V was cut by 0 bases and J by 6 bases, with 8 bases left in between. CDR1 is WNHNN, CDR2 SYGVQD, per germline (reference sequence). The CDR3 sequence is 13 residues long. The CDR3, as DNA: TGCGCCAGCAGTGAGTCGACCCCAGCTGAAGCTTTCTTT. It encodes CASSESTPAEAFF.

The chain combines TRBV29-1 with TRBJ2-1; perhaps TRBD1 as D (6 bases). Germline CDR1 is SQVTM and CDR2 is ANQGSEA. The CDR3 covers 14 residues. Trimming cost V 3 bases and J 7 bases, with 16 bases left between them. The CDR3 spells CSVDVQGLRNEQFF. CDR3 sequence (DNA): TGCAGCGTTGATGTACAGGGTCTAAGGAATGAGCAGTTCTTC.

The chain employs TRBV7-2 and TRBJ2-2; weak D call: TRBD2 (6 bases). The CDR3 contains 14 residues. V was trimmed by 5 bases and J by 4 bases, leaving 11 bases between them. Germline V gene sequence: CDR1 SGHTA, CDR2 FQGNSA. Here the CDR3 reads CASSRRDSTGELFF. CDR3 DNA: TGTGCCAGCAGCCGTCGGGACTCCACCGGGGAGCTGTTTTTT.

The chain's CDR3 is CASSTGQGANEQFF. The CDR3 coding sequence is TGTGCCAGCAGTACCGGACAGGGGGCCAATGAGCAGTTCTTC. The rearrangement joins TRBV28 to TRBJ2-1; 11 bases agree with TRBD1. The CDR3 totals 14 residues. V lost 5 bases, J lost 6 bases, and 3 bases stayed unmatched. Per the germline V gene, CDR1 is MDHEN and CDR2 is SYDVKM.

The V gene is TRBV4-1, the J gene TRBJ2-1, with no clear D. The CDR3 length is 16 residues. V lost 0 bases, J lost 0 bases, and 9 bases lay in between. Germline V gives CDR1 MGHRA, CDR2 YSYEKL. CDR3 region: CASSQEYWSSYNEQFF. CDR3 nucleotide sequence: TGCGCCAGCAGCCAAGAGTACTGGAGCTCCTACAATGAGCAGTTCTTC.

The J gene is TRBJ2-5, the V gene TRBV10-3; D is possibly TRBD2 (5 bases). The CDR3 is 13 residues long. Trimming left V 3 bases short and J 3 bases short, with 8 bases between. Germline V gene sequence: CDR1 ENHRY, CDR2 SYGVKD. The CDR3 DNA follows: TGTGCCATCAGTGATGGGAGAGAAGAGACCCAGTACTTC. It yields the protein CAISDGREETQYF.

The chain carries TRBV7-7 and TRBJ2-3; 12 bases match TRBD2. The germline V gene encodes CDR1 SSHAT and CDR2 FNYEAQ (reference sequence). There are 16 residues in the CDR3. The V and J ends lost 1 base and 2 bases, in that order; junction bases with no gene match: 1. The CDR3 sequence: CASSLGLAGVTDTQYF. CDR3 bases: TGTGCCAGCAGCTTAGGACTAGCGGGAGTCACAGATACGCAGTATTTT.

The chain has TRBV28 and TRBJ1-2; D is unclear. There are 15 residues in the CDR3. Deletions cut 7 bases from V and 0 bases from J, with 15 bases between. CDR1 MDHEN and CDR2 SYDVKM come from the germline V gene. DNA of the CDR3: TGTGCCAGCAATCCCCCGAATTCAGCTAACTATGGCTACACCTTC. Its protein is CASNPPNSANYGYTF.

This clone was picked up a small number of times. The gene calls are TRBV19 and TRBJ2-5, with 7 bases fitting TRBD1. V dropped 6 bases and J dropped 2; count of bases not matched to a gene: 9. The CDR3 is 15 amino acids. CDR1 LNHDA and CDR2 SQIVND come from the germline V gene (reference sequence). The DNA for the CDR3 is TGTGCCAGTAGCAGGACAGGAGATATTCAAGAGACCCAGTACTTC. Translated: CASSRTGDIQETQYF. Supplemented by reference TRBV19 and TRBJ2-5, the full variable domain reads DGGITQSPKYLFRKEGQNVTLSCEQNLNHDAMYWYRQDPGQGLRLIYYSQIVNDFQKGDIAEGYSVSREKKESFPLTVTSAQKNPTAFYLCASSRTGDIQETQYFGPGTRLLVL.

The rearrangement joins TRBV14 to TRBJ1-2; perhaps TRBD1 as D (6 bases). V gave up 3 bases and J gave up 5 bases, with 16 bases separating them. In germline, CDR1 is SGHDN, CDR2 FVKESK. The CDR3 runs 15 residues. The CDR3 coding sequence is TGTGCCAGCAGCCATGAAGCACAGGGCCTTTATGGCTACACCTTC. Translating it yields CASSHEAQGLYGYTF.

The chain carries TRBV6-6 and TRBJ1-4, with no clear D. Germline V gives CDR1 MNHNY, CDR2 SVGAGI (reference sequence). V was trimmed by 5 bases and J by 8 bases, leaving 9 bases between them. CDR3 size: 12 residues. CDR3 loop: CASSPGPEKLFF. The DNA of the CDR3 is TGTGCCAGCAGTCCAGGTCCGGAAAAACTGTTTTTT.

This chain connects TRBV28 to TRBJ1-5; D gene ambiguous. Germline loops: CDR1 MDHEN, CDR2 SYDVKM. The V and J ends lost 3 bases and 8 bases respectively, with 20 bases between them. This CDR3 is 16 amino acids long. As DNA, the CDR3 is TGTGCCAGCAGTTTTTTGGGTGCGGGTTTTGGGGAGCCCCAGCATTTT. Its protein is CASSFLGAGFGEPQHF. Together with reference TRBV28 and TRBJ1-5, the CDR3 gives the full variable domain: DVKVTQSSRYLVKRTGEKVFLECVQDMDHENMFWYRQDPGLGLRLIYFSYDVKMKEKGDIPEGYSVSREKKERFSLILESASTNQTSMYLCASSFLGAGFGEPQHFGDGTRLSIL.

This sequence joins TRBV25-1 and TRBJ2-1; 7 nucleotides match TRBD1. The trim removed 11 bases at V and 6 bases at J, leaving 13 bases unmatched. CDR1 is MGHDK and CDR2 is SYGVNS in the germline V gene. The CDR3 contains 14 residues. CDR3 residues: CASAEGAFSNEQFF. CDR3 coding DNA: TGTGCCTCGGCCGAGGGGGCGTTCAGCAATGAGCAGTTCTTC.

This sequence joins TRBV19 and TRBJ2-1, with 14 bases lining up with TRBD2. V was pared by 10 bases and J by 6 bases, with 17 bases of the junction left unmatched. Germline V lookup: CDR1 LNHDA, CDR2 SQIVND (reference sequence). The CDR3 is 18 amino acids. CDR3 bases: TGTGCCACCCGAGGTTCGACAGGGACTAGCGGGAGCATCAATGAGCAGTTCTTC. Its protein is CATRGSTGTSGSINEQFF.

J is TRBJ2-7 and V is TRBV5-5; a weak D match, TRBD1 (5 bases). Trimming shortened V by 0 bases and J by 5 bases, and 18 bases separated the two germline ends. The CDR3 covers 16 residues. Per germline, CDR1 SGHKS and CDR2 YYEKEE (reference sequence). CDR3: CASSLGGQRYWNEQYV. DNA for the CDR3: TGTGCCAGCAGCTTGGGAGGACAACGCTACTGGAACGAGCAGTACGTC.

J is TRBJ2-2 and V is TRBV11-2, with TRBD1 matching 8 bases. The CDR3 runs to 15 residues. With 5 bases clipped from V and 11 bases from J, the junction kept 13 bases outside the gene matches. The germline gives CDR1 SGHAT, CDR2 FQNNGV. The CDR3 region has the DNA TGTGCCAGCAGCCCGAGGACAGGGACCTCGGGAGAGCTGTTTTTT. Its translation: CASSPRTGTSGELFF.